This T cell receptor beta chain was observed in a study of PD-1 blockade in classical Hodgkin lymphoma. Findings of the study overall: Compared with healthy donors, newly diagnosed patients reportedly showed lower baseline TCR diversity. Before treatment, complete responders showed about the same diversity as newly diagnosed patients.

This sample's time point: cycle 4 day 1 (C4D1), after 6 weeks of nivolumab. All the patients suffered relapse after autologous stem cell transplantation, and brentuximab vedotin exposure differed. Here immunoSEQ multiplex PCR was the method, and the copy in TCRdb shows in-frame clones only, minus some. The data hold 20,000 to 30,000 clones, with about 80% observed a single time. As concerns this clone: Antigen: not known.

The CDR3 has 15 amino acids. Germline CDR1 SGHTA, CDR2 FQGNSA. The trim removed 1 base at V and 6 bases at J, leaving 4 bases unmatched. The chain has TRBV7-2 and TRBJ1-2; 11 bases fit TRBD1. The source is a human donor with classical Hodgkin lymphoma. Source: peripheral blood mononuclear cells (PBMCs), taken before the fourth cycle of nivolumab. CDR3 loop: CASSLGGTGGHGYTF. In DNA form, the CDR3 reads TGTGCCAGCAGCTTAGGCGGGACAGGGGGTCATGGCTACACCTTC.